Shown below are 28 T cell receptor beta chains from a single sample sequenced in a study of CD8+CD57+ T cells in acquired aplastic anemia. Genomic DNA, serving as template, underwent TCR beta VDJ and CDR3 profiling. From the reads, TCRdb called clonotypes with MiXCR, one entry per CDR3 protein. The sample lists 35,000 to 50,000 distinct CDR3 sequences, 65% to 70% occurring once. The sample was sorted CD4+, CD8+, or CD8+CD57+ T cells (not recorded which) from PBMCs. The origin of the receptors is a human donor in good health, serving as a control.

The gene calls are TRBV7-9 and TRBJ2-5; D is possibly TRBD2 (6 bases). The CDR3 totals 14 residues. Looked up from germline, CDR1 is SEHNR and CDR2 is FQNEAQ (reference sequence). Trimming took off 6 bases at V and 5 bases at J, with 16 bases between the two ends. The CDR3 loop is CASSPAGAGETQYF. The CDR3 DNA sequence: TGTGCCAGCAGTCCAGCCGGGGCGGGGGAGACCCAGTACTTC.

The chain employs TRBV2 and TRBJ2-7; maybe TRBD2 (6 bases). The CDR3 is 13 residues long. Trimming cost V 9 bases and J 2 bases, with 14 bases left between them. Germline CDR1 and CDR2: SNHLY and FYNNEI. The CDR3 sequence is CASRGTETYEQYF. The DNA of the CDR3 is TGTGCCAGTCGCGGGACGGAAACCTACGAGCAGTACTTC.

The chain couples TRBV29-1 to TRBJ2-3; 7 bases fit TRBD2. The CDR3 extends over 11 amino acids. V lost 4 bases and J lost 8; bases outside the gene matches: 3. The germline V gene encodes CDR1 SQVTM and CDR2 ANQGSEA. DNA of the CDR3: TGCAGCGTTGTTAGCGGGTTTACGCAGTATTTT. Protein: CSVVSGFTQYF.

The chain links TRBV7-2 to TRBJ2-3, with 8 bases aligning to TRBD1. There are 14 residues in the CDR3. The germline V gene encodes CDR1 SGHTA and CDR2 FQGNSA. V dropped 5 bases and J dropped 5; count of bases not matched to a gene: 6. The CDR3: CASSRGQGLDTQYF. The CDR3 bases are TGTGCCAGCAGCCGCGGACAGGGATTAGATACGCAGTATTTT.

The gene calls are TRBV15 and TRBJ1-5; TRBD1 matches 7 bases. The CDR3 length is 16 residues. The ends lost 4 bases at V and 2 bases at J; junction bases unmatched: 8. Germline V gives CDR1 LNHNV, CDR2 YYDKDF (reference sequence). The CDR3 sequence: CATSTMDRLGNQPQHF. CDR3 in DNA: TGTGCCACCAGCACAATGGACAGGTTAGGCAATCAGCCCCAGCATTTT.

This clonotype is a singleton in its sample. One end of the junction is discordant with germline, which a read error may explain. The gene calls are TRBV2 and TRBJ2-1, with a possible D match to TRBD1 (8 bases). Looked up from germline, CDR1 is SNHLY and CDR2 is FYNNEI. This CDR3 is built from 14 residues. The CDR3 coding sequence is TGTGCCATCAGGGGGGGGACAGGTATGGATGAGCGGTTCTTC. It is translated as CAIRGGTGMDERFF.

The chain joins TRBV7-6 to TRBJ2-6; D not certain. CDR1 is SGHVS and CDR2 is FNYEAQ in the germline V gene. V lost 1 base, J lost 1 base, and 2 bases lay in between. This CDR3 has 14 amino acids. The CDR3: CASSLESGANVLTF. The CDR3 DNA reads TGTGCCAGCAGCTTAGAGTCTGGGGCCAACGTCCTGACTTTC.

About this clonotype: Since the CDR3 does not end with the conserved phenylalanine or tryptophan, this likely comes from a read error. Because the CDR3's place on the DNA is in doubt, the DNA is left out and the CDR3 is given as listed by TCRdb. The rearrangement joins TRBV5-1 to TRBJ2-7. In germline, CDR1 is SGHRS, CDR2 YFSETQ. The CDR3 spans 12 amino acids, including both terminal residues. CDR3 amino acids: CASSGNSYEQCL.

The chain combines TRBV6-1 with TRBJ2-2, with TRBD1 identical over 9 bases. With 5 bases clipped from V and 4 bases from J, the junction kept 8 bases outside the gene matches. The CDR3 consists of 16 residues. Germline CDR1 and CDR2: MNHNS and SASEGT. CDR3 DNA: TGTGCCAGCAGTCTCCCGGGACAGGGCGGCACCGGGGAGCTGTTTTTT. Encoded protein: CASSLPGQGGTGELFF.

The chain carries TRBV7-6 and TRBJ1-5; D uncertain. Per germline, CDR1 SGHVS and CDR2 FNYEAQ. Trimming took 2 bases from V and 1 from J, leaving 6 bases between them. This CDR3 contains 14 residues. CDR3 in DNA: TGTGCCAGCAGCTTACGGCAGAGCAATCAGCCCCAGCATTTT. It encodes CASSLRQSNQPQHF.

This clonotype was observed many times. V is TRBV12-3 or TRBV12-4 and J is TRBJ1-5; D possibly corresponds to TRBD1 (6 bases). V was trimmed by 5 bases and J by 1 base, leaving 15 bases between them. This CDR3 spans 16 amino acids. Here the CDR3 DNA reads TGTGCCAGCAGTACACAGGGTTTGGGGAGCAATCAGCCCCAGCATTTT. Translation gives CASSTQGLGSNQPQHF.

V is TRBV19 and J is TRBJ2-5; 7 bases match TRBD1. The CDR3 runs 15 residues. V lost 1 base and J lost 2; bases outside the gene matches: 4. The germline V gene encodes CDR1 LNHDA and CDR2 SQIVND (reference sequence). The CDR3 loop reads CASSIAGGRQETQYF. DNA for the CDR3: TGTGCCAGTAGTATAGCAGGGGGACGTCAAGAGACCCAGTACTTC.

This rearrangement joins TRBV9 to TRBJ2-3; tentatively, D is TRBD1 (6 bases). V lost 1 base to trimming and J lost 3 bases, with 12 bases between them. This CDR3 is 15 amino acids long. Germline V gives CDR1 SGDLS, CDR2 YYNGEE. In nucleotides, the CDR3 is TGTGCCAGCAGCGTAAGGGGGAGTAGGACAGATACGCAGTATTTT. Protein product: CASSVRGSRTDTQYF.

This chain links TRBV2 with TRBJ1-6; D perhaps matches TRBD1 (5 bases). CDR1 is SNHLY, CDR2 FYNNEI, per germline. This CDR3 contains 14 residues. V lost 6 bases and J lost 7, with 13 bases in between. In DNA form, the CDR3 reads TGTGCCAGCAGCCAGACAGCAGGCAATTCACCCCTCCACTTT. Residues: CASSQTAGNSPLHF.

This clonotype was seen only once. At one boundary the junction diverges from the germline segment, which might be a read error. The chain is built from TRBV7-9 and TRBJ1-3; D is perhaps TRBD1 (5 bases). CDR1 is SEHNR and CDR2 is FQNEAQ in the germline V gene (reference sequence). The length of the CDR3 is 14 residues. In DNA, the CDR3 is TGTCCCAGCAGCTTGGAGGGGTCTGGAAACACCACATATTTT. Translated, it gives CPSSLEGSGNTTYF.

In its sample, this clonotype was seen many times. The V call is TRBV11-2, the J call TRBJ2-5; 9 bases align to TRBD2. Trimming cost V 5 bases and J 5 bases; bases outside gene matches: 18. Germline loops: CDR1 SGHAT, CDR2 FQNNGV. This CDR3 has 18 residues. CDR3 sequence: CASSTWPGTSSVGETQYF. The CDR3 coding sequence is TGTGCCAGCAGCACCTGGCCGGGGACTAGCAGTGTTGGGGAGACCCAGTACTTC.

In this sample, this clonotype turned up many times. J is TRBJ1-6 and V is TRBV6-1; D may be TRBD1 (5 bases). Trimming cost V 6 bases and J 6 bases, with 21 bases left between them. Germline V gives CDR1 MNHNS, CDR2 SASEGT. CDR3 length: 17 residues. CDR3 sequence: CASRLVPSTDLNSPLHF. The CDR3 region has the DNA TGTGCCAGCAGGTTGGTACCGTCGACAGATCTTAATTCACCCCTCCACTTT.

The rearrangement joins TRBV24-1 to TRBJ2-5, with D perhaps TRBD2 (6 bases). V was shortened by 3 bases and J by 5 bases, with 15 bases between the two germline ends. The CDR3 contains 15 residues. The germline V gene encodes CDR1 KGHDR and CDR2 SFDVKD. The CDR3 nucleotides are TGTGCCACCAGTGATCTCGGGGCAGGGAGGGAGACCCAGTACTTC. It encodes CATSDLGAGRETQYF.

This sequence joins TRBV25-1 and TRBJ2-1, with 11 bases lining up with TRBD2. This CDR3 spans 21 amino acids. The germline CDR1 and CDR2 sequences are MGHDK and SYGVNS. The V gene end was trimmed by 5 bases and the J gene end by 6 bases; junction bases not matched to a gene: 24. CDR3 region: CASSPYQLSGGEGVDRNEQFF. CDR3 sequence (DNA): TGTGCCAGCAGTCCTTACCAACTTAGCGGGGGGGAAGGTGTCGATCGCAATGAGCAGTTCTTC.

This clonotype was observed at least ten times. The gene calls are TRBV19 and TRBJ2-1, with 7 bases aligning to TRBD2. This CDR3 is 14 amino acids long. CDR1 is LNHDA and CDR2 is SQIVND in the germline V gene (reference sequence). Trimming at V came to 3 bases and at J to 5 bases, leaving 4 bases not matched to a gene. CDR3 region: CASSMGGGNNEQFF. As DNA, the CDR3 is TGTGCCAGTAGTATGGGGGGGGGAAACAATGAGCAGTTCTTC.

V is TRBV24-1 and J is TRBJ1-5, with D unclear. Germline V lookup: CDR1 KGHDR, CDR2 SFDVKD. This CDR3 has 15 amino acids. V shed 6 bases and J shed 1 base, with 12 bases lying between them. The CDR3 sequence is CATSIQIFSNQPQHF. CDR3 sequence (DNA): TGTGCCACCAGTATACAGATTTTCAGCAATCAGCCCCAGCATTTT.

The chain couples TRBV20-1 to TRBJ2-1; 7 bases match TRBD2. Looked up from germline, CDR1 is DFQATT and CDR2 is SNEGSKA (reference sequence). The CDR3 has 13 amino acids. The J segment lost 6 bases and the V segment lost 6 bases, leaving 8 bases of the junction unmatched. CDR3 nucleotide sequence: TGCAGTGCCCGACCCCTAGCGGCCAATGAGCAGTTCTTC. The encoded protein is CSARPLAANEQFF.

In this sample, this clonotype turned up once. The CDR3 reads CASSPTVTDTQYF. Written as DNA, the CDR3 is TGCGCCAGCAGCCCAACGGTAACAGATACGCAGTATTTT. J is TRBJ2-3 and V is TRBV5-1, with D unclear. This CDR3 region has 13 residues. CDR1 and CDR2 (germline): SGHRS, YFSETQ. The V end was cut by 4 bases, the J end by 3 bases, with 9 bases between.

This clonotype was seen at least ten times. The chain carries TRBV3-1 and TRBJ2-5, with 12 bases identical to TRBD2. This CDR3 region has 16 residues. V shed 3 bases and J 3 bases; nucleotides not matched to a gene: 5. Germline assignment: CDR1 LGHDT and CDR2 YNNKEL (reference sequence). The CDR3 DNA reads TGTGCCAGCAGCCAGGCATCTAGCGGGGGGGAAGAGACCCAGTACTTC. Translation: CASSQASSGGEETQYF.

The chain is built from TRBV19 and TRBJ1-1, with a possible D match to TRBD1 (5 bases). The CDR3 loop spans 13 amino acids. Germline V CDR1 and CDR2: LNHDA, SQIVND (reference sequence). The V and J ends lost 5 bases and 6 bases respectively, with 13 bases between them. The CDR3 reads CASSSRVAAEAFF. In DNA, the CDR3 is TGTGCCAGTAGTTCCAGGGTAGCGGCTGAAGCTTTCTTT.

This chain links TRBV15 with TRBJ2-7, with 11 bases fitting TRBD2. The CDR3 contains 17 residues. Looked up from germline, CDR1 is LNHNV and CDR2 is YYDKDF (reference sequence). With V trimmed by 0 bases and J by 5 bases, 9 bases remained unmatched. CDR3 coding DNA: TGTGCCACCAGCAGAGATGGTACTAGCGGGAGATGGGACGAGCAGTACTTC. This translates into CATSRDGTSGRWDEQYF.

The V and J genes are TRBV11-2 and TRBJ2-3; 10 nucleotides agree with TRBD2. The CDR3 is made up of 15 amino acids. With V trimmed by 5 bases and J by 1 base, 3 bases remained unmatched. In germline, CDR1 is SGHAT, CDR2 FQNNGV. The CDR3 here is CASSRGTSGTDTQYF. The CDR3 DNA is TGTGCCAGCAGCAGGGGGACTAGCGGCACAGATACGCAGTATTTT.

This sequence joins TRBV25-1 and TRBJ1-6; tentatively, D is TRBD1 (5 bases). V lost 4 bases and J lost 9, with 10 bases in between. The CDR3 contains 13 residues. Per the germline V gene, CDR1 is MGHDK and CDR2 is SYGVNS. This CDR3 is CASSAQDGSPLHF. DNA for the CDR3: TGTGCCAGCAGTGCACAGGATGGTTCACCCCTCCACTTT.